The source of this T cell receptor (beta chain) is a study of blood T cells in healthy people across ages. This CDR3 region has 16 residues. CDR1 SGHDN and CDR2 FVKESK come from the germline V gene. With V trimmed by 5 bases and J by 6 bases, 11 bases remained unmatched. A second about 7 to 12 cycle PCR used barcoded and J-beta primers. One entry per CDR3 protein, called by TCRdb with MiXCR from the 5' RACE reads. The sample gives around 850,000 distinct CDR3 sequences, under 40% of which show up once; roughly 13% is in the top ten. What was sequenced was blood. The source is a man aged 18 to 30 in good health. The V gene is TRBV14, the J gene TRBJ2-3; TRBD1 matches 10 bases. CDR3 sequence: CASSGTGVRRSDTQYF. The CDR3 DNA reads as TGTGCCAGCAGCGGGACAGGGGTTCGGAGAAGCGATACGCAGTATTTT.